The next 11 T cell receptor beta chains were all read from a single sample in a study of OX40 agonist ivuxolimab in advanced cancers. The protocol was immunoSEQ multiplex PCR, while the TCRdb copy is restricted to in-frame clones and leaves out a portion. Among about 69,000 clones listed, around 80% were seen once. Here the sequenced sample was CD4+ or CD8+ T cells sorted from blood, taken in a trial of the OX40 agonist ivuxolimab. These receptors were collected from an adult with an advanced solid tumor such as melanoma, head and neck, liver or kidney cancer.

The chain links TRBV5-4 to TRBJ2-1; TRBD1 agrees at 7 bases. Germline CDR1 is SGHNT and CDR2 is YYREEE (reference sequence). After removal of 3 bases from V and 6 bases from J, the junction contained 3 bases not matched to a gene. This CDR3 is built from 13 residues. DNA of the CDR3: TGTGCCAGCAGCTCACAGGGGATCAATGAGCAGTTCTTC. It specifies CASSSQGINEQFF.

The rearrangement links TRBV10-3 to TRBJ2-3, with unresolved D. The V gene lost 3 bases and the J gene lost 3 bases, with 10 bases spanning the gap. The CDR3 totals 14 residues. Germline assignment: CDR1 ENHRY and CDR2 SYGVKD. The chain's CDR3 is CAISDGWETDTQYF. CDR3 sequence (DNA): TGTGCCATCAGTGATGGGTGGGAAACAGATACGCAGTATTTT.

The chain employs TRBV5-1 and TRBJ1-1; D ambiguous. V lost 4 bases, J lost 3 bases, and 13 bases lay in between. The CDR3 is 14 amino acids. Per germline, CDR1 SGHRS and CDR2 YFSETQ. CDR3 amino acids: CASSPGSKDTEAFF. CDR3 in DNA: TGCGCCAGCAGCCCGGGAAGCAAGGACACTGAAGCTTTCTTT.

The chain links TRBV12-1 to TRBJ2-7; the listed D gene, TRBD1, was not tested against the DNA. TRBV12-1 corresponds to a pseudogene. This CDR3 has 16 amino acids. As DNA, the CDR3 is TGTGCCAGCAGCTTTGCGTCCGGACAGGGATTTCGCGAGCAGTACTTC. This sequence encodes CASSFASGQGFREQYF.

The chain has TRBV6-6 and TRBJ1-2, with D perhaps matching TRBD1 (6 bases). Germline CDR1 reads MNHNY; CDR2 reads SVGAGI (reference sequence). The length of the CDR3 is 14 residues. The germline V and J ends were trimmed by 2 bases and 7 bases, with 14 bases remaining between them. The DNA of the CDR3 is TGTGCCAGCAGTTACGATAGGACAGAGCGTGGCTACACCTTC. Protein: CASSYDRTERGYTF.

The chain joins TRBV6-4 to TRBJ1-1; possibly TRBD1 for D (6 bases). This CDR3 is built from 15 residues. Germline V gene lookup returns CDR1 MRHNA and CDR2 SNTAGT. Between the trimmed V and J ends, which lost 0 bases and 9 bases, there was a span of 17 bases. CDR3: CASSDSSGGAKKAFF. The CDR3 region has the DNA TGTGCCAGCAGTGACTCGTCGGGGGGGGCCAAAAAAGCTTTCTTT.

The rearrangement joins TRBV7-9 to TRBJ1-6; weak D call: TRBD1 (6 bases). Germline V gene sequence: CDR1 SEHNR, CDR2 FQNEAQ (reference sequence). The CDR3 is made up of 15 amino acids. V was cut by 1 base and J by 9 bases, with 13 bases left in between. This CDR3 is CASSLEAGAGSPLHF. The CDR3 nucleotides are TGTGCCAGCAGCTTAGAGGCAGGGGCAGGTTCACCCCTCCACTTT.

The rearrangement uses TRBV5-4 and TRBJ1-1; possible D gene TRBD1, 6 bases. The length of the CDR3 is 14 residues. V lost 4 bases to trimming and J lost 2 bases, with 12 bases between them. The germline CDR1 and CDR2 sequences are SGHNT and YYREEE (reference sequence). CDR3 DNA: TGTGCCAGCAGCCAAGGACAGACAAACACTGAAGCTTTCTTT. It encodes CASSQGQTNTEAFF.

This clone showed up just a few times. This chain joins TRBV7-3 and TRBJ1-1; TRBD1 is a possible D gene (5 bases). The germline CDR1 and CDR2 sequences are SGHTA and FQGTGA. Trimming shortened V by 0 bases and J by 4 bases, and 12 bases separated the two germline ends. The CDR3 consists of 15 residues. The CDR3 coding sequence is TGTGCCAGCAGCTTAACTCAGGGTTCTGGCACTGAAGCTTTCTTT. Amino acids: CASSLTQGSGTEAFF.

The chain links TRBV4-1 to TRBJ2-3, with D perhaps matching TRBD1 (5 bases). V was trimmed by 2 bases and J by 4 bases, leaving 7 bases between them. Germline V gene data show CDR1 as MGHRA and CDR2 as YSYEKL. The CDR3 is 13 amino acids. The CDR3 DNA reads as TGCGCCAGCAGCCAAAGGGGTCCAGATACGCAGTATTTT. It is translated as CASSQRGPDTQYF.

The chain carries TRBV6-1 and TRBJ2-1; 10 nucleotides match TRBD2. CDR3 size: 15 residues. Trimming removed 1 base from V and 6 bases from J; junction bases left unmatched: 3. Germline V gene sequence: CDR1 MNHNS, CDR2 SASEGT. For the CDR3, the DNA is TGTGCCAGCAGTGAAGGTAGCGGGAGGACCAATGAGCAGTTCTTC. It translates to CASSEGSGRTNEQFF.